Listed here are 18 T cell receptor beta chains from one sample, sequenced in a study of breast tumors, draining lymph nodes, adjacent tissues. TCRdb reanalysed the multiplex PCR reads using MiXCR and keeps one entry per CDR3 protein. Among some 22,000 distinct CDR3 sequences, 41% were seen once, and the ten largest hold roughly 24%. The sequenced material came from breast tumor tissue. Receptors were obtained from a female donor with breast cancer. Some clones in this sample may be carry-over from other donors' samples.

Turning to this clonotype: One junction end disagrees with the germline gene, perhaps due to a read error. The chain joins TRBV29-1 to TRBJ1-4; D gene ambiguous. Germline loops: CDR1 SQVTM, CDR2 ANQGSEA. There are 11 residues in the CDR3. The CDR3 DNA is TGCAGCGCTGGGGAGACTGAGAAACTGTTATTT. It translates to CSAGETEKLLF.

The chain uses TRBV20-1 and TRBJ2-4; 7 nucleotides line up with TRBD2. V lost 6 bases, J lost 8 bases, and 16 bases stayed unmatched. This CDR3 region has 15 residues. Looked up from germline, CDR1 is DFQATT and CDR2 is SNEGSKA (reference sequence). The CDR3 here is CSAKSTGRTGDIQYF. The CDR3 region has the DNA TGCAGTGCCAAAAGTACCGGGAGGACCGGGGACATTCAGTACTTC.

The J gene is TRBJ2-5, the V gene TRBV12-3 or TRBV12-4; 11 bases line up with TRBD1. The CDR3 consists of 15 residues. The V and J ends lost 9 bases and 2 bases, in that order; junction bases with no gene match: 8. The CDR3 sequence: CARDRDRGLQETQYF. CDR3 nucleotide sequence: TGTGCCAGAGACCGGGACAGGGGGTTGCAAGAGACCCAGTACTTC.

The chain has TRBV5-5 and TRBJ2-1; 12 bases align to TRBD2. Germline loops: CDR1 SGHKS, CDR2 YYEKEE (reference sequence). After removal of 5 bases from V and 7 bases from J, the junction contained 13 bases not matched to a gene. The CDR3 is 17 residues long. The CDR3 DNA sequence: TGTGCCAGCAGGCAAAGATTGACTAGCGGGAGTAGAAATGAGCAGTTCTTC. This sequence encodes CASRQRLTSGSRNEQFF.

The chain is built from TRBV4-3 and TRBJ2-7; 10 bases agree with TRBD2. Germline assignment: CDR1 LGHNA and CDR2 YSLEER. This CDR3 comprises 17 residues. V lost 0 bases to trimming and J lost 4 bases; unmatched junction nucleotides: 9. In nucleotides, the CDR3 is TGCGCCAGCAGCCAAGATCTCTATACTAGCGGGGCGTACGAGCAGTACTTC. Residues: CASSQDLYTSGAYEQYF.

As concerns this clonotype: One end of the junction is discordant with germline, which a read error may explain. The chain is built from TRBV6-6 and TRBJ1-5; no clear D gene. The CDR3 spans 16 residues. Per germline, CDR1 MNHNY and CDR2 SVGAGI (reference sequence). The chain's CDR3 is CASSTDRTVSNEPQHF. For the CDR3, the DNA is TGTGCCAGCAGCACTGATAGGACGGTGAGCAATGAGCCCCAGCATTTT.

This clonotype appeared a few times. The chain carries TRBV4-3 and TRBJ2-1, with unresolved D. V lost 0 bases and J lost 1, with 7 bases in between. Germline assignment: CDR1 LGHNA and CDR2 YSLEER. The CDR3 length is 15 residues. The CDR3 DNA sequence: TGCGCCAGCAGCCAAGATCTGGGGTCCTACAATGAGCAGTTCTTC. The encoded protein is CASSQDLGSYNEQFF.

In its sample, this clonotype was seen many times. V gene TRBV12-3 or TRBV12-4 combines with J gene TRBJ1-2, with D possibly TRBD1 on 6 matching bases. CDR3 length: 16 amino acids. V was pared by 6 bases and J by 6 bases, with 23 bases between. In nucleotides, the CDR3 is TGTGCCAGCAGGCCCGGGGGGGCTTTGACCCGAGATGGCTACACCTTC. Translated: CASRPGGALTRDGYTF.

The CDR3 is CSGHRGMNTEAFF. In DNA, the CDR3 is TGCAGTGGTCACAGGGGAATGAACACTGAAGCTTTCTTT. The chain uses TRBV20-1 and TRBJ1-1, with 7 positions matching TRBD1. This CDR3 comprises 13 residues. Looked up from germline, CDR1 is DFQATT and CDR2 is SNEGSKA (reference sequence). Trimming took 7 bases from V and 0 from J; bases not matched to a gene: 5.

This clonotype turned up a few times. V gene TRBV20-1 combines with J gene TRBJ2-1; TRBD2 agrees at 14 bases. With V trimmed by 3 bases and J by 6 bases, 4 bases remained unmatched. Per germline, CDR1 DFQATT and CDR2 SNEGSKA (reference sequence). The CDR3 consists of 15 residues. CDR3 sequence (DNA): TGCAGTGCTAGGAGGGGACTAGCGGGAGCCAATGAGCAGTTCTTC. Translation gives CSARRGLAGANEQFF.

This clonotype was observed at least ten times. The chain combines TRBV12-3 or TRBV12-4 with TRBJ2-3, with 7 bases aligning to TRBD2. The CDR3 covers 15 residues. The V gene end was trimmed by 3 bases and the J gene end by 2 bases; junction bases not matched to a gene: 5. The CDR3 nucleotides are TGTGCCAGCAGTTTTAGAAGCGGGGACACAGATACGCAGTATTTT. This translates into CASSFRSGDTDTQYF.

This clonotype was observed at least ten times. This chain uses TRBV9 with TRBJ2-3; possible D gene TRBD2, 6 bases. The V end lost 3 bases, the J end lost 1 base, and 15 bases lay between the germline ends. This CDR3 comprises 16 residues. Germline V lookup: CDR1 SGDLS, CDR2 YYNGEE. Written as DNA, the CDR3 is TGTGCCAGCAGCGAGTCCACGGGGGAAGGCACAGATACGCAGTATTTT. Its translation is CASSESTGEGTDTQYF.

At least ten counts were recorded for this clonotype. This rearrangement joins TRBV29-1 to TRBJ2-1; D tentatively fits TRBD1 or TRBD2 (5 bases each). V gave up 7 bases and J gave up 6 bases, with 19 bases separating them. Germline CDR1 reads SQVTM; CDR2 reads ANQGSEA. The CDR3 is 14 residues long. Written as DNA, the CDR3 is TGCAGCGCCCCCGCCGGGGACCTCGTCAATGAGCAGTTCTTC. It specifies CSAPAGDLVNEQFF.

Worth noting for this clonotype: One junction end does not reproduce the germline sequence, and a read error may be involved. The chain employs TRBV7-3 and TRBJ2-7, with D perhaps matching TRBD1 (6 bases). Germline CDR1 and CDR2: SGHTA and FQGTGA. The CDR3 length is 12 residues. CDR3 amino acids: CASSLGQGTLHF. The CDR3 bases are TGTGCCAGCAGCTTAGGTCAGGGGACCCTGCACTTC. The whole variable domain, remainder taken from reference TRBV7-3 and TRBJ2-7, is GAGVSQTPSNKVTEKGKYVELRCDPISGHTALYWYRQSLGQGPEFLIYFQGTGAADDSGLPNDRFFAVRPEGSVSTLKIQRTERGDSAVYLCASSLGQGTLHFGPGTRLTVT.

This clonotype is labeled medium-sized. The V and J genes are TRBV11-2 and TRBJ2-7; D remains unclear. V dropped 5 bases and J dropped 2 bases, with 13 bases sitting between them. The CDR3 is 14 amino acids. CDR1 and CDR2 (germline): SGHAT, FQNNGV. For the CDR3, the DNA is TGTGCCAGCAGCGCGGTAGGGTTTACCTACGAGCAGTACTTC. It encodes CASSAVGFTYEQYF.

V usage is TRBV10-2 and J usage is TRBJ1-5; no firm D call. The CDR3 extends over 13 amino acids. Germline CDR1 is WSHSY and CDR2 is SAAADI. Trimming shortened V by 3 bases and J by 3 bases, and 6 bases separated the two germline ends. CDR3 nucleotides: TGCGCCAGCAGTGACAGTTTCAATCAGCCCCAGCATTTT. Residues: CASSDSFNQPQHF.

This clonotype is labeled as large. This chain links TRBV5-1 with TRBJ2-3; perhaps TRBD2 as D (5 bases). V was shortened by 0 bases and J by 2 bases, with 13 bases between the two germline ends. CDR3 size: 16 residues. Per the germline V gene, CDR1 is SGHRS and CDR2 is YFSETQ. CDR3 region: CASSLGTAPSTDTQYF. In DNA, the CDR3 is TGCGCCAGCAGCTTGGGGACTGCCCCATCCACAGATACGCAGTATTTT.

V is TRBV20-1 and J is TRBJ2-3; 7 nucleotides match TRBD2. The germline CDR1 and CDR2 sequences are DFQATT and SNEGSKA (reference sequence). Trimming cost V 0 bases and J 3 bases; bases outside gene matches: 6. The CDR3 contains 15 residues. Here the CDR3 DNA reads TGCAGTGCTAGAGATTCATGGGAGGGGACAGATACGCAGTATTTT. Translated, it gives CSARDSWEGTDTQYF.